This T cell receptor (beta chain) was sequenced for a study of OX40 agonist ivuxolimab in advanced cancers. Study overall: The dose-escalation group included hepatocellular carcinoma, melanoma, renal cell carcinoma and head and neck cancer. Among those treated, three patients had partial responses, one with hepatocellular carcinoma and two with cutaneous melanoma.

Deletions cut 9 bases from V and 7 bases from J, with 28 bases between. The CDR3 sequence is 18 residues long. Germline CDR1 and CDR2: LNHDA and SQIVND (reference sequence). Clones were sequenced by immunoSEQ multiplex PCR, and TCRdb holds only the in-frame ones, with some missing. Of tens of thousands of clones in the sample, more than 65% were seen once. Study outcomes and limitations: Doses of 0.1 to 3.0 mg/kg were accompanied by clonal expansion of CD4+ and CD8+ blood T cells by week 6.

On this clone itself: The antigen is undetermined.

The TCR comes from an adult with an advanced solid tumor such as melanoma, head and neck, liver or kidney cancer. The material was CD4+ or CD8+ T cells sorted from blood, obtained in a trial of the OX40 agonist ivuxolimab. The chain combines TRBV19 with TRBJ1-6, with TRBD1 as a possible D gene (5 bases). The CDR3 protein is CASPTGPPAGRYNSPLHF. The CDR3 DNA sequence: TGTGCCAGCCCTACAGGACCCCCGGCCGGCAGGTACAATTCACCCCTCCACTTT.